The present TCR beta chain was sequenced within a study of T cell repertoires in cytomegalovirus infection. Across the whole study: TCR beta signatures that were public indicated CMV infection and matching HLA type.

About this clonotype: The antigen remains undetermined.

The study, taken as a whole, reports: The ex vivo response showed dominance by HLA-C-restricted CMV-specific TCR beta clonotypes. There were carriers of CMV plus the relevant HLA, and cumulative public TCR beta family frequency identified them.

CDR3 length equals 13 residues. After removal of 5 bases from V and 0 bases from J, the junction contained 4 bases not matched to a gene. The germline gives CDR1 SQVTM, CDR2 ANQGSEA. TCRdb fed the reads into MiXCR, producing one record per CDR3 protein. Counted here are around 240,000 distinct CDR3 sequences, approximately 24% occurring once; the ten biggest clones make up roughly 20%. The clonotype was recovered from a human donor in good health (CMV status not recorded). Some clones in this sample may be carry-over from other donors' samples. Sample: CD8+ T cells from PBMCs. This rearrangement joins TRBV29-1 to TRBJ2-7, with 7 bases matching TRBD1. In DNA form, the CDR3 reads TGCAGCGTTACGGGGACAGACTCCTACGAGCAGTACTTC. Translation gives CSVTGTDSYEQYF.